This entry features one T cell receptor beta chain sequence. Its antigen is still unknown. These data belong to a study of T cells in Graves' hyperthyroidism and ophthalmopathy. Findings and caveats of the study: Appearing also in blood were most of the thyroid clonotypes expanded above 0.001. Ophthalmopathy prediction by the model preceded onset by a median 6.5 months.

Germline CDR1 reads MNHNS; CDR2 reads SASEGT. J lost 5 bases, V lost 5 bases, and 12 bases had no gene match. CDR3 size: 16 residues. TCR beta CDR3 regions were amplified from RNA. TCR CDR3 underwent first-round RT-PCR with the HTBI primer set. TCRdb recomputed calls from the multiplex PCR reads with MiXCR, one row per CDR3 protein. Of 350,000 to 400,000 distinct CDR3 sequences listed, 18% were seen once; the top ten hold over 35%. Ophthalmopathy patients all had a Clinical Activity Score of at least 3, a NOSPECS grade of at least 4 and disease under 3 months old. The rearrangement joins TRBV6-1 to TRBJ2-7; 10 bases are a match to TRBD1. The TCR was taken from a man younger than 30 with Graves' ophthalmopathy. Sequenced input: blood. The CDR3 loop reads CASSYLGQGVIHEQYF. CDR3 DNA sequence: TGTGCCAGCAGTTATCTAGGACAGGGGGTCATCCACGAGCAGTACTTC.